These 10 T cell receptor beta chains were all obtained from the same sample, sequenced in a study of blood T cells in healthy people across ages. The use of a sample-barcoded 5' primer and a J-beta primer mix characterized a second PCR of roughly 6 to 11 cycles. Each CDR3 protein is one row after TCRdb ran MiXCR on the 5' RACE reads. The sample contains about 1.6 million distinct CDR3 sequences, 30% to 40% of which appear only once. The sample comprised blood. Receptors originate from a woman under 40 in good health.

This chain uses TRBV30 with TRBJ1-5; D might be TRBD1 (5 bases). The V gene's germline CDR1 is GTSNPN and CDR2 SVGIG (reference sequence). The V gene lost 1 base and the J gene lost 7 bases, with 11 bases spanning the gap. This CDR3 comprises 13 residues. The CDR3 reads CAWSGGSVQPQHF. The CDR3 nucleotides read TGTGCCTGGAGTGGGGGGTCCGTACAGCCCCAGCATTTT.

This clonotype was detected only a few times. The rearrangement uses TRBV20-1 and TRBJ2-3; TRBD2 matches 7 bases. Germline lookup yields CDR1 DFQATT and CDR2 SNEGSKA (reference sequence). V lost 5 bases and J lost 4; bases outside the gene matches: 9. The CDR3 consists of 14 residues. CDR3 DNA sequence: TGCAGTGCTTTAGCGGGCGAGTATGCAGATACGCAGTATTTT. This encodes CSALAGEYADTQYF.

The CDR3 spells CACTLGAISSDTQYF. CDR3 coding DNA: TGTGCCTGCACCCTGGGGGCGATCAGTTCAGATACGCAGTATTTT. The chain recombines TRBV28 with TRBJ2-3, with D tentatively TRBD1 (6 bases). V lost 11 bases to trimming and J lost 4 bases, with 22 bases between them. Germline V gene data show CDR1 as MDHEN and CDR2 as SYDVKM. The CDR3 has 15 residues.

This clonotype was found a few times. This chain links TRBV27 with TRBJ2-1; 8 nucleotides agree with TRBD1. Germline V gene sequence: CDR1 MNHEY, CDR2 SMNVEV (reference sequence). The V and J ends lost 4 bases and 8 bases, in that order; junction bases with no gene match: 7. This CDR3 region has 14 residues. In nucleotides, the CDR3 is TGTGCCAGCAGTTCCAGGGGGCCCGGGGATGAGCAGTTCTTC. The encoded protein is CASSSRGPGDEQFF.

The J gene is TRBJ2-5, the V gene TRBV20-1; 12 nucleotides align to TRBD1. CDR1 is DFQATT, CDR2 SNEGSKA, per germline (reference sequence). The junction had 10 bases not matched to a gene; V was cut back by 6 bases and J by 5 bases. The CDR3 has 15 residues. The CDR3 coding sequence is TGCAGTGCCCGGCCCGGGACAGGGGGCCGGGAGACCCAGTACTTC. Its protein is CSARPGTGGRETQYF.

In this sample, this clonotype turned up a few times. V and J are TRBV5-1 and TRBJ2-7; the D gene is possibly TRBD2 (5 bases). The CDR3 length is 13 residues. From germline, CDR1 is SGHRS and CDR2 YFSETQ. V was shortened by 2 bases and J by 4 bases, with 10 bases between the two germline ends. DNA for the CDR3: TGCGCCAGCAGCTTCACAACTAGTTACGAGCAGTACTTC. It yields the protein CASSFTTSYEQYF. Full variable domain (remainder filled in from reference TRBV5-1 and TRBJ2-7): KAGVTQTPRYLIKTRGQQVTLSCSPISGHRSVSWYQQTPGQGLQFLFEYFSETQRNKGNFPGRFSGRQFSNSRSEMNVSTLELGDSALYLCASSFTTSYEQYFGPGTRLTVT.

This clonotype was found a few times. The chain employs TRBV5-1 and TRBJ2-1; no clear D gene. The CDR3 runs to 13 residues. Germline V lookup: CDR1 SGHRS, CDR2 YFSETQ. With 0 bases removed from V and 5 bases from J, the gap between germline ends came to 6 bases. CDR3 bases: TGCGCCAGCAGCTTGGACGGTAACAATGAGCAGTTCTTC. It is translated as CASSLDGNNEQFF.

V is TRBV3-1 and J is TRBJ2-2, with D tentatively TRBD2 (6 bases). The CDR3 is 15 residues long. The V end lost 0 bases, the J end lost 6 bases, and 11 bases lay between the germline ends. Germline CDR1 reads LGHDT; CDR2 reads YNNKEL (reference sequence). The CDR3 is CASSQDTTRPGELFF. The DNA for the CDR3 is TGTGCCAGCAGCCAAGACACGACTAGACCCGGGGAGCTGTTTTTT.

The J gene is TRBJ2-3, the V gene TRBV11-1; D gene ambiguous. The germline CDR1 and CDR2 sequences are SGHAT and FQDESV (reference sequence). The germline V and J ends were trimmed by 6 bases and 0 bases, with 16 bases remaining between them. The CDR3 loop spans 16 amino acids. CDR3 loop: CASSPERRSSTDTQYF. CDR3 DNA: TGTGCCAGCAGTCCAGAACGGCGGAGTAGCACAGATACGCAGTATTTT.

The CDR3 DNA reads TGTGCCAGCAGTTTATCTAGGCCGCGGACTAGCGGGGGGACAAAAGAGACCCAGTACTTC. This codes for CASSLSRPRTSGGTKETQYF. The gene calls are TRBV27 and TRBJ2-5, with 14 bases matching TRBD2. Germline CDR1 MNHEY, CDR2 SMNVEV (reference sequence). This CDR3 region has 20 residues. Trimming at V came to 0 bases and at J to 3 bases, leaving 12 bases not matched to a gene.